The sequence of this TCR beta chain was determined in a study of beta chain features in type 1 diabetes. CDR3 length: 14 amino acids. Germline V lookup: CDR1 SEHNR, CDR2 FQNEAQ (reference sequence). The V and J ends lost 4 bases and 3 bases respectively, with 13 bases between them. With regard to this clone: What it binds is not known.

Study-level findings and limits: A moderate, significant TCRB CDR3 shortening appeared in type 1 diabetes across four CD4+ subsets. Resolution of whether HLA type affects TCRB rearrangement was not achieved here.

Expressed TCRB transcripts were sequenced, since all the RNA that had been isolated was reverse transcribed. Average reads for naive, central memory and regulatory T cell samples were about 3.6 million. The table came from immunoSEQ multiplex PCR; TCRdb's copy has only in-frame clones and leaves some out. The sample lists over 600,000 clones; 9.5% to 15% were seen once. Specimen: naive CD4+ T cells from blood. The chain uses TRBV7-9 and TRBJ2-7; tentatively, D is TRBD1 (7 bases). The TCR originated in a young man with type 1 diabetes. The CDR3 sequence is CASSSGGQSYEQYF. In DNA, the CDR3 is TGTGCCAGCAGCTCCGGGGGACAGAGCTACGAGCAGTACTTC.